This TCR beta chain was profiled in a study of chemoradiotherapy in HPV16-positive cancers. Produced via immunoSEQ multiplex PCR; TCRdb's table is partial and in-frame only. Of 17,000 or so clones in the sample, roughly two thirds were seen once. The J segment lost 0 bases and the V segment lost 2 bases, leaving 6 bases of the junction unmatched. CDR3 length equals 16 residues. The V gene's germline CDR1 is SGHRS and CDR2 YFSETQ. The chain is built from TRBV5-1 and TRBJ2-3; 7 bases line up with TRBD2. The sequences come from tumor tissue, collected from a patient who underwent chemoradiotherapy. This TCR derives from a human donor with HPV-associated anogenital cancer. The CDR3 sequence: CASSLISSGSTDTQYF. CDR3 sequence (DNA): TGCGCCAGCAGCTTAATCTCTAGCGGAAGCACAGATACGCAGTATTTT.